Each of the 10 T cell receptor beta chains below was sequenced from the same sample in a study of T-cell memory formation after mild COVID-19. Each CDR3 protein gets one entry after TCRdb re-called the 5' RACE reads with MiXCR. The table lists about 49,000 distinct CDR3 sequences, roughly a quarter of them singletons. Sequences were obtained from PBMCs or a T cell subset sorted from them (not recorded which). These receptors originate from a man between 18 and 35 years old who had mild COVID-19 (a few samples of this study predate the infection). Cell type and time point are not known.

This clonotype has only a few counts. This chain links TRBV6-5 with TRBJ1-3, with D unclear. CDR1 is MNHEY, CDR2 SVGAGI, per germline. The CDR3 is 15 amino acids. The V end was cut by 6 bases, the J end by 0 bases, with 12 bases between. The chain's CDR3 is CASRKTVSSGNTIYF. In DNA form, the CDR3 reads TGTGCCAGCAGGAAGACGGTGAGCTCTGGAAACACCATATATTTT.

The chain combines TRBV28 with TRBJ1-5, with D possibly matching TRBD1 (5 bases). Between the trimmed V and J ends, which lost 3 bases and 8 bases, there was a span of 17 bases. The CDR3 has 15 amino acids. Germline V CDR1 and CDR2: MDHEN, SYDVKM. CDR3 bases: TGTGCCAGCAGTTTGGATCTCGGAGGGGTAAAGCCCCAGCATTTT. Its protein is CASSLDLGGVKPQHF.

This clonotype appeared a few times. This chain connects TRBV5-5 to TRBJ2-3; D is undetermined. This CDR3 has 13 amino acids. Germline lookup yields CDR1 SGHKS and CDR2 YYEKEE (reference sequence). The V end lost 2 bases, the J end lost 0 bases, and 4 bases lay between the germline ends. CDR3 sequence (DNA): TGTGCCAGCAGCTTTTTGAGCACAGATACGCAGTATTTT. Amino acid sequence: CASSFLSTDTQYF.

CDR3 residues: CASIDGSTDTQYF. CDR3 DNA sequence: TGTGCCAGCATCGACGGAAGCACAGATACGCAGTATTTT. This rearrangement joins TRBV6-6 to TRBJ2-3; unclear D gene. The CDR3 is 13 amino acids. V was shortened by 7 bases and J by 0 bases, with 8 bases between the two germline ends. Per the germline V gene, CDR1 is MNHNY and CDR2 is SVGAGI (reference sequence).

V and J are TRBV7-9 and TRBJ2-5; possibly TRBD2 for D (6 bases). This CDR3 has 15 residues. The germline V gene encodes CDR1 SEHNR and CDR2 FQNEAQ (reference sequence). Trimming stripped 5 bases from V and 2 bases from J, with 15 bases between. CDR3 residues: CASSTGTAFQETQYF. The CDR3 nucleotides are TGTGCCAGCAGCACCGGGACTGCCTTTCAAGAGACCCAGTACTTC.

The chain recombines TRBV7-9 with TRBJ1-1; D not resolved. Trimming stripped 5 bases from V and 1 base from J, with 11 bases between. In germline, CDR1 is SEHNR, CDR2 FQNEAQ (reference sequence). CDR3 length equals 14 residues. The DNA for the CDR3 is TGTGCCAGCAGCGCCCCAACATCGAACACTGAAGCTTTCTTT. Its translation is CASSAPTSNTEAFF.

The chain links TRBV19 to TRBJ2-1, with D unclear. Germline assignment: CDR1 LNHDA and CDR2 SQIVND (reference sequence). The CDR3 extends over 17 amino acids. Between the trimmed V and J ends, which lost 0 bases and 5 bases, there was a span of 17 bases. CDR3 nucleotides: TGTGCCAGTAGTATAGATCCCCTCCGCCTAGGACACAATGAGCAGTTCTTC. As protein: CASSIDPLRLGHNEQFF.

This clonotype was detected ten times or more. The chain has TRBV7-3 and TRBJ2-5; possibly TRBD1 for D (6 bases). The CDR3 length is 13 residues. V lost 6 bases and J 5 bases, leaving 13 bases between the germline ends. The germline CDR1 and CDR2 sequences are SGHTA and FQGTGA. The CDR3 here is CASSRDIRETQYF. The CDR3 DNA reads TGTGCCAGCAGTAGGGACATAAGGGAGACCCAGTACTTC.

The chain employs TRBV7-8 and TRBJ2-3; 7 bases map to TRBD1. The CDR3 length is 21 residues. V shed 2 bases and J 2 bases; nucleotides not matched to a gene: 22. Germline V gene sequence: CDR1 SGHVS, CDR2 FQNEAQ. The CDR3 region is CASSLPIPGTPGTVYTDTQYF. The CDR3 nucleotides are TGTGCCAGCAGCTTACCGATCCCCGGGACGCCCGGGACAGTCTACACAGATACGCAGTATTTT.

This clonotype was counted between two and nine times. The V and J genes are TRBV4-3 and TRBJ2-3; D not resolved. V lost 0 bases to trimming and J lost 3 bases, with 7 bases between them. Germline CDR1 LGHNA, CDR2 YSLEER. The CDR3 is made up of 14 amino acids. The CDR3 DNA is TGCGCCAGCAGCCAAGATACTGGGACAGATACGCAGTATTTT. It specifies CASSQDTGTDTQYF.